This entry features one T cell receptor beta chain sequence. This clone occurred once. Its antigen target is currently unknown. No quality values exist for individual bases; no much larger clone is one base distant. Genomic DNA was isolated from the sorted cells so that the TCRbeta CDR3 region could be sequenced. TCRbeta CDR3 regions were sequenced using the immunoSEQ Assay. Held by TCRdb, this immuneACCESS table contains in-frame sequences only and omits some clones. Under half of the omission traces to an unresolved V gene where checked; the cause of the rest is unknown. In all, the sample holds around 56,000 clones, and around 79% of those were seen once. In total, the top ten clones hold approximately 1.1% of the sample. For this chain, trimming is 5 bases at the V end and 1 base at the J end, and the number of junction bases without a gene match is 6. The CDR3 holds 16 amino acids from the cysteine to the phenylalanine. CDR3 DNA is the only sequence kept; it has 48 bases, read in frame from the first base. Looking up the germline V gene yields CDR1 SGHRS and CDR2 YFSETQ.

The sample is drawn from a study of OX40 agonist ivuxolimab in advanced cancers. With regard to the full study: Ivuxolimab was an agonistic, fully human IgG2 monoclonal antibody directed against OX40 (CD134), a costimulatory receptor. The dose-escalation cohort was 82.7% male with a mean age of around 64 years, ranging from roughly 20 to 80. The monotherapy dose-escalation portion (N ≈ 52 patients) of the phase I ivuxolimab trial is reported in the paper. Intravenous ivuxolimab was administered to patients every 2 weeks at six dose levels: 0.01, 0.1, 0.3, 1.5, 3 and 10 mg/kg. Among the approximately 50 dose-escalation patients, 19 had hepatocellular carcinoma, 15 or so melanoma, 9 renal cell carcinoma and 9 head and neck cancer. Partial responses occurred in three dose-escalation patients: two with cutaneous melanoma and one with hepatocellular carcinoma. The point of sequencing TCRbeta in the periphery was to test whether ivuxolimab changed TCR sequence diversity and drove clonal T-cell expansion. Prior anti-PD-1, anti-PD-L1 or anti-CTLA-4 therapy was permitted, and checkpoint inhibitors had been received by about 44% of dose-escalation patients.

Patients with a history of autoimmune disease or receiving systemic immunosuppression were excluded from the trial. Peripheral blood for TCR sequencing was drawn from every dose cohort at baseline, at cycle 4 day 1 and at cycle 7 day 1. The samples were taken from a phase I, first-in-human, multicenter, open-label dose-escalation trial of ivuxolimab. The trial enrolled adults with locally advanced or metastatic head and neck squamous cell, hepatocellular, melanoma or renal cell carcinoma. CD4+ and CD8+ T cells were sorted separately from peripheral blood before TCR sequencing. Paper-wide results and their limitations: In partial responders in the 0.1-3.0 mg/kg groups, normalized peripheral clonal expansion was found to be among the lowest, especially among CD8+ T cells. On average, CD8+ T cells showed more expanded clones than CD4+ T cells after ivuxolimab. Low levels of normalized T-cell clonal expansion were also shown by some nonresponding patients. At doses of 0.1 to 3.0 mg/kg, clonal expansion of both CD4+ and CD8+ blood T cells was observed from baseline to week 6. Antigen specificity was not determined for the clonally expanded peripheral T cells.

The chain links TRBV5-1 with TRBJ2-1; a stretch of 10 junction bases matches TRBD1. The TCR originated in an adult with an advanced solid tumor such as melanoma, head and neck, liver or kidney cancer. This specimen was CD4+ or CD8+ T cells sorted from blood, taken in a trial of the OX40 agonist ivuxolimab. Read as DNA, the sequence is TGCGCCAGCAGGGAGAGGACAGGGGGATCCTACAATGAGCAGTTCTTC. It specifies CASRERTGGSYNEQFF. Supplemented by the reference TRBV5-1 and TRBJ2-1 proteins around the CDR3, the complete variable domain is KAGVTQTPRYLIKTRGQQVTLSCSPISGHRSVSWYQQTPGQGLQFLFEYFSETQRNKGNFPGRFSGRQFSNSRSEMNVSTLELGDSALYLCASRERTGGSYNEQFFGPGTRLTVL.